Shown below are 27 T cell receptor beta chains from a single sample sequenced in a study of shared clonotypes between healthy human individuals. The protocol was immunoSEQ multiplex PCR, while the TCRdb copy is restricted to in-frame clones and leaves out a portion. The sample gives around 2.1 million clones, around 95% of which show up once; 0.13% is in the top ten. The source material was naive CD4+ T cells sorted from blood. Subset specified: CD45RA+ positively selected. The receptors here all came from a man between 18 and 29 years old in good health.

A single count supports this clone. The chain has TRBV6-5 and TRBJ1-6; D ambiguous. Trimming shortened V by 2 bases and J by 10 bases, and 9 bases separated the two germline ends. The CDR3 totals 13 residues. Germline assignment: CDR1 MNHEY and CDR2 SVGAGI. The DNA of the CDR3 is TGTGCCAGCAGTTACCTTACGGGCTCACCCCTCCACTTT. This gives the protein CASSYLTGSPLHF.

This chain links TRBV4-3 with TRBJ1-2, with a possible D match to TRBD1 (5 bases). The germline V and J ends were trimmed by 0 bases and 2 bases, with 16 bases remaining between them. Per germline, CDR1 LGHNA and CDR2 YSLEER. The CDR3 has 17 residues. The CDR3 DNA follows: TGCGCCAGCAGCCAAGATGGCAAGTGGCAGGGAAACTATGGCTACACCTTC. The encoded protein is CASSQDGKWQGNYGYTF.

The chain couples TRBV6-5 to TRBJ1-1, with D possibly being TRBD1 (6 bases). Germline CDR1 MNHEY, CDR2 SVGAGI. Trimming pared 5 bases from V and 2 bases from J, leaving 15 bases between. The CDR3 has 15 residues. Here the CDR3 DNA reads TGTGCCAGCAGTCCGACAGGTGTTGGAAACACTGAAGCTTTCTTT. Protein product: CASSPTGVGNTEAFF.

The chain recombines TRBV28 with TRBJ2-7, with TRBD1 identical over 7 bases. With 10 bases clipped from V and 0 bases from J, the junction kept 9 bases outside the gene matches. CDR1 is MDHEN, CDR2 SYDVKM, per germline. CDR3 length equals 14 residues. The CDR3 sequence: CATHLGQSSYEQYF. CDR3 bases: TGTGCCACCCACCTGGGACAGAGCTCCTACGAGCAGTACTTC.

This clone was recorded only once. The rearrangement uses TRBV10-3 and TRBJ2-3, with D possibly being TRBD1 (5 bases). Between the trimmed V and J ends, which lost 6 bases and 0 bases, there was a span of 16 bases. There are 16 residues in the CDR3. CDR1 ENHRY and CDR2 SYGVKD come from the germline V gene. The CDR3 here is CAISHVGVASTDTQYF. In DNA form, the CDR3 reads TGTGCCATCAGCCATGTAGGGGTGGCTAGCACAGATACGCAGTATTTT.

A word on this clone: The same CDR3 can be traced to other DNA sequences in this sample. The chain carries TRBV5-6 and TRBJ1-1; 7 bases align to TRBD1. Germline values: CDR1 SGHDT, CDR2 YYEEEE. The CDR3 has 14 amino acids. Unmatched junction bases numbered 4, after V lost 1 base and J lost 4 bases. For the CDR3, the DNA is TGTGCCAGCAGCTTGAGGGGGCGGTTCACTGAAGCTTTCTTT. Protein: CASSLRGRFTEAFF. Drawing the rest from reference TRBV5-6 and TRBJ1-1, the complete variable domain is DAGVTQSPTHLIKTRGQQVTLRCSPKSGHDTVSWYQQALGQGPQFIFQYYEEEERQRGNFPDRFSGHQFPNYSSELNVNALLLGDSALYLCASSLRGRFTEAFFGQGTRLTVV.

The rearrangement links TRBV18 to TRBJ1-5; TRBD1 is a possible D gene (5 bases). Trimming removed 4 bases from V and 7 bases from J, with 14 bases in between. This CDR3 is 14 amino acids long. Per the germline V gene, CDR1 is KGHSH and CDR2 is LQKENI. The CDR3 DNA reads as TGTGCCAGCTCACTCCTCAGGGTGGAGCAGCCCCAGCATTTT. Residues: CASSLLRVEQPQHF.

The genes are TRBV4-2 and TRBJ2-3, with D possibly TRBD2 on 6 matching bases. CDR3 length: 16 amino acids. Germline CDR1 is LGHNA and CDR2 is YNFKEQ. V shed 4 bases and J shed 0 bases, with 14 bases lying between them. The CDR3 here is CASSRAVSGSTDTQYF. The CDR3 DNA sequence: TGTGCCAGCAGCCGTGCGGTGAGCGGGAGCACAGATACGCAGTATTTT.

The chain is built from TRBV30 and TRBJ1-2, with D perhaps matching TRBD1 (5 bases). V was pared by 2 bases and J by 6 bases, with 13 bases between. The CDR3 is 13 residues long. Germline CDR1 GTSNPN, CDR2 SVGIG (reference sequence). The CDR3 DNA follows: TGTGCCTGGAGTCGCGGGACGGTCCATGGCTACACCTTC. It yields the protein CAWSRGTVHGYTF. The full variable domain, in which reference TRBV30 and TRBJ1-2 provide the parts outside the CDR3, is SQTIHQWPATLVQPVGSPLSLECTVEGTSNPNLYWYRQAAGRGLQLLFYSVGIGQISSEVPQNLSASRPQDRQFILSSKKLLLSDSGFYLCAWSRGTVHGYTFGSGTRLTVV.

A word on this clone: The sample holds other DNA sequences that translate to the same CDR3. This chain uses TRBV9 with TRBJ1-1; no clear D gene. Trimming left V 1 base short and J 0 bases short, with 4 bases between. The CDR3 runs to 13 residues. Germline CDR1 SGDLS, CDR2 YYNGEE. In DNA, the CDR3 is TGTGCCAGCAGCGTAAGGGTGAACACTGAAGCTTTCTTT. As protein: CASSVRVNTEAFF.

The chain recombines TRBV10-3 with TRBJ2-3; no definite D call. In germline, CDR1 is ENHRY, CDR2 SYGVKD. V was cut by 7 bases and J by 1 base, with 15 bases left in between. The CDR3 is made up of 15 amino acids. Here the CDR3 reads CAITTTVFGTDTQYF. The CDR3 DNA follows: TGTGCCATCACCACCACGGTATTCGGCACAGATACGCAGTATTTT.

This clone was seen just once. The rearrangement uses TRBV2 and TRBJ2-7; TRBD1 matches at 7 bases. In germline, CDR1 is SNHLY, CDR2 FYNNEI. V gave up 7 bases and J gave up 11 bases; unmatched junction bases: 17. CDR3 length equals 14 residues. CDR3 amino acids: CASTSAAGGKLKYF. DNA of the CDR3: TGTGCCAGCACCTCCGCCGCAGGGGGTAAGCTTAAGTACTTC.

A word on this clone: The same CDR3 can be traced to other DNA sequences in this sample. The V gene is TRBV6-5, the J gene TRBJ1-2; 7 nucleotides align to TRBD1. Per germline, CDR1 MNHEY and CDR2 SVGAGI. The J segment lost 3 bases and the V segment lost 6 bases, leaving 4 bases of the junction unmatched. The CDR3 has 13 amino acids. CDR3 DNA sequence: TGTGCCAGCAGCCAAGGGACAGACTATGGCTACACCTTC. This encodes CASSQGTDYGYTF.

V usage is TRBV4-3 and J usage is TRBJ2-5, with a tentative D call TRBD1 (5 bases). The CDR3 has 15 residues. V dropped 4 bases and J dropped 5 bases, with 17 bases sitting between them. Per the germline V gene, CDR1 is LGHNA and CDR2 is YSLEER. CDR3: CASSPSRGPRETQYF. CDR3 nucleotide sequence: TGCGCCAGCAGCCCCTCAAGGGGCCCCAGGGAGACCCAGTACTTC.

The rearrangement links TRBV12-5 to TRBJ1-2; unclear D gene. The CDR3 has 15 amino acids. Germline CDR1 reads LGHNT; CDR2 reads FRNRAP. V lost 7 bases and J lost 7, with 22 bases in between. The CDR3: CASVWEGAEPSGYTF. The CDR3 DNA is TGTGCTAGTGTCTGGGAGGGTGCAGAACCTTCTGGCTACACCTTC. Based on the CDR3 plus reference TRBV12-5 and TRBJ1-2, the full variable domain is DARVTQTPRHKVTEMGQEVTMRCQPILGHNTVFWYRQTMMQGLELLAYFRNRAPLDDSGMPKDRFSAEMPDATLATLKIQPSEPRDSAVYFCASVWEGAEPSGYTFGSGTRLTVV.

V and J are TRBV7-9 and TRBJ1-1; 8 bases agree with TRBD1. Per germline, CDR1 SEHNR and CDR2 FQNEAQ (reference sequence). J was trimmed by 1 base and V by 5 bases; bases with no gene match: 9. The CDR3 spans 16 residues. CDR3 coding DNA: TGTGCCAGCAGCCCGCTGTCGGGACAGGCGAACACTGAAGCTTTCTTT. Amino acids: CASSPLSGQANTEAFF.

V usage is TRBV7-2 and J usage is TRBJ2-3; 13 bases agree with TRBD2. The CDR3 loop spans 16 amino acids. J gave up 6 bases and V 5 bases, and 8 bases lay outside the gene matches. The V gene's germline CDR1 is SGHTA and CDR2 FQGNSA. The CDR3 sequence: CASSPPLAGGPDTQYF. The CDR3 coding sequence is TGTGCCAGCAGCCCCCCACTAGCGGGAGGGCCGGATACGCAGTATTTT.

The V call is TRBV5-4, the J call TRBJ1-1, with D possibly being TRBD1 (5 bases). Germline lookup yields CDR1 SGHNT and CDR2 YYREEE (reference sequence). The length of the CDR3 is 14 residues. Trimming stripped 7 bases from V and 5 bases from J, with 18 bases between. For the CDR3, the DNA is TGTGCCAGCGGCGGGACTCCTTATGGGACTGAAGCTTTCTTT. Its translation is CASGGTPYGTEAFF.

This chain links TRBV18 with TRBJ2-4, with D tentatively TRBD1 (5 bases). Trimming stripped 6 bases from V and 8 bases from J, with 8 bases between. Germline loops: CDR1 KGHSH, CDR2 LQKENI. This CDR3 contains 11 residues. DNA for the CDR3: TGTGCCAGCTCGCAAGGGGACATTCAGTACTTC. It codes for CASSQGDIQYF.

This chain uses TRBV7-8 with TRBJ1-3, with a possible D match to TRBD1 (5 bases). The CDR3 has 15 residues. Germline assignment: CDR1 SGHVS and CDR2 FQNEAQ. V gave up 3 bases and J gave up 0 bases, with 9 bases separating them. The CDR3 DNA sequence: TGTGCCAGCAGCTTGGACACAGGCTCTGGAAACACCATATATTTT. This gives the protein CASSLDTGSGNTIYF.

The chain links TRBV30 to TRBJ1-4; 8 bases agree with TRBD1. Per germline, CDR1 GTSNPN and CDR2 SVGIG (reference sequence). The ends lost 2 bases at V and 7 bases at J; junction bases unmatched: 3. The length of the CDR3 is 13 residues. The CDR3 region has the DNA TGTGCCTGGAGTTGGACAGGGAGTGAAAAACTGTTTTTT. Amino acids: CAWSWTGSEKLFF.

The chain combines TRBV5-4 with TRBJ2-7, with 7 bases fitting TRBD2. Trimming cost V 3 bases and J 0 bases; bases outside gene matches: 9. CDR1 is SGHNT, CDR2 YYREEE, per germline (reference sequence). The CDR3 extends over 16 amino acids. CDR3 region: CASSSPRGEVSYEQYF. In DNA form, the CDR3 reads TGTGCCAGCAGCTCCCCTCGGGGGGAGGTCTCCTACGAGCAGTACTTC.

The V call is TRBV28, the J call TRBJ2-7; tentative D call: TRBD1 (6 bases). Germline CDR1 and CDR2: MDHEN and SYDVKM. The CDR3 contains 14 residues. V was cut by 2 bases and J by 3 bases, with 11 bases left in between. CDR3 residues: CASSLAGTRYEQYF. In DNA, the CDR3 is TGTGCCAGCAGTTTAGCAGGGACACGCTACGAGCAGTACTTC.

About this clone itself: Other DNA sequences within the sample encode an identical CDR3. The chain carries TRBV14 and TRBJ2-5; 11 nucleotides align to TRBD2. Trimming took 1 base from V and 5 from J; bases not matched to a gene: 3. CDR1 is SGHDN and CDR2 is FVKESK in the germline V gene. This CDR3 has 15 residues. The CDR3 protein is CASSQVAGGPETQYF. The CDR3 DNA sequence: TGTGCCAGCAGCCAAGTAGCGGGGGGGCCGGAGACCCAGTACTTC.

For this clone: One end of the junction is discordant with germline, which a read error may explain. The genes are TRBV5-1 and TRBJ2-7; 7 nucleotides align to TRBD1. The CDR3 extends over 14 amino acids. Germline V gives CDR1 SGHRS, CDR2 YFSETQ. CDR3 sequence (DNA): TGCGCCAGCAGTTTGGTCATCAACAGGGGCGAGCAGTACTTC. Protein product: CASSLVINRGEQYF.

The chain joins TRBV6-6 to TRBJ1-6, with TRBD1 matching 7 bases. The CDR3 spans 16 residues. V lost 4 bases to trimming and J lost 13 bases; unmatched junction nucleotides: 16. Germline V gene data show CDR1 as MNHNY and CDR2 as SVGAGI (reference sequence). CDR3 coding DNA: TGTGCCAGCAGTTTCAAAGACAGGGTTGGGTCGCCGCCCCTCCACTTT. Translating it yields CASSFKDRVGSPPLHF.

The chain has TRBV7-2 and TRBJ2-1; TRBD2 aligns across 9 bases. V was clipped by 1 base and J by 15 bases; unmatched bases: 13. Germline V gives CDR1 SGHTA, CDR2 FQGNSA. The CDR3 has 15 amino acids. CDR3 loop: CASSLGLAGINVWFF. The CDR3 DNA reads TGTGCCAGCAGCTTAGGGCTAGCGGGGATCAACGTGTGGTTCTTC.